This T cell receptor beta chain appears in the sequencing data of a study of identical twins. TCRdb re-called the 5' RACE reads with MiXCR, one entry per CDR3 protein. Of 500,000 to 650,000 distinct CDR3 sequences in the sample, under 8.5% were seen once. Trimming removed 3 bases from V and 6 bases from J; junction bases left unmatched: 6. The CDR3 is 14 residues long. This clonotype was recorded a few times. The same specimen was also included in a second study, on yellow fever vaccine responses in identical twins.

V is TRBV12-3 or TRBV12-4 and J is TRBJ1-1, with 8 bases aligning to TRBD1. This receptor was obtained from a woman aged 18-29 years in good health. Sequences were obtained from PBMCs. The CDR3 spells CASSFRQGLSEAFF. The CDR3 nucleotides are TGTGCCAGCAGTTTTCGACAGGGGCTTTCTGAAGCTTTCTTT.